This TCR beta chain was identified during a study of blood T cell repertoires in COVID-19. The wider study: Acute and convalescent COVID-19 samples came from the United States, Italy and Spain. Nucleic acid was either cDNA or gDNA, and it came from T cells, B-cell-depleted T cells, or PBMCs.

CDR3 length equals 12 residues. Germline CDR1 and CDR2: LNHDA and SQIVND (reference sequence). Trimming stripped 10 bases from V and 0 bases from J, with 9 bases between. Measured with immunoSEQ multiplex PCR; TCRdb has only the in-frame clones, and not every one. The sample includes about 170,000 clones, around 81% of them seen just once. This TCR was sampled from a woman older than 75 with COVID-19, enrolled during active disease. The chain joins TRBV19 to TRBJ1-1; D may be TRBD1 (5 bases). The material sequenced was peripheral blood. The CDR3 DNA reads TGTGCCATTAGAGGGGTGAACACTGAAGCTTTCTTT. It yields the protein CAIRGVNTEAFF.